The 8 T cell receptor beta chains in this list originate from one sample, sequenced in a study of blood T cell repertoires in COVID-19. Here immunoSEQ multiplex PCR was the method, and the copy in TCRdb shows in-frame clones only, minus some. The sample holds 43,000 or so clones; 82% are singletons and the top ten take about 25%. The sample was peripheral blood. These receptors originate from a woman aged 55-70 years with acute or convalescent COVID-19.

This clone was counted a few times. V and J are TRBV29-1 and TRBJ1-1; TRBD1 agrees at 8 bases. V dropped 5 bases and J dropped 0; count of bases not matched to a gene: 8. CDR3 length equals 15 residues. Germline CDR1 and CDR2: SQVTM and ANQGSEA. The CDR3 bases are TGCAGCGTTTCCTCCCCGACAGGGGTGAACACTGAAGCTTTCTTT. Translating it yields CSVSSPTGVNTEAFF.

The chain recombines TRBV11-2 with TRBJ1-5, with TRBD1 as a possible D gene (5 bases). The V and J ends lost 2 bases and 7 bases respectively, with 9 bases between them. Per the germline V gene, CDR1 is SGHAT and CDR2 is FQNNGV. This CDR3 has 13 amino acids. The CDR3 DNA reads TGTGCCAGCAGCTTATCAGGGCCCCAGCCCCAGCATTTT. This gives the protein CASSLSGPQPQHF.

The CDR3 is CASSRTGEPYEQYF. As DNA, the CDR3 is TGTGCCAGTAGTAGGACAGGGGAACCCTACGAGCAGTACTTC. This chain links TRBV19 with TRBJ2-7; TRBD1 matches at 9 bases. Germline CDR1 is LNHDA and CDR2 is SQIVND (reference sequence). The CDR3 is 14 amino acids. With 4 bases clipped from V and 2 bases from J, the junction kept 3 bases outside the gene matches.

J is TRBJ1-2 and V is TRBV2, with 10 bases matching TRBD1. This CDR3 is built from 15 residues. Germline lookup yields CDR1 SNHLY and CDR2 FYNNEI. V lost 6 bases and J lost 8; bases outside the gene matches: 12. DNA of the CDR3: TGTGCCAGCAGGGCTCCGGGACAGGGGCTCCGCGGCTACACCTTC. It is translated as CASRAPGQGLRGYTF.

The genes are TRBV6-6 and TRBJ1-6, with 7 bases aligning to TRBD1. The V and J ends lost 7 bases and 5 bases, in that order; junction bases with no gene match: 5. Germline V CDR1 and CDR2: MNHNY, SVGAGI (reference sequence). The CDR3 is 14 residues long. CDR3 sequence: CASNRDRHNSPLHF. As DNA, the CDR3 is TGTGCCAGCAACCGGGACAGACATAATTCACCCCTCCACTTT.

The chain combines TRBV5-6 with TRBJ2-2; 12 bases map to TRBD1. This CDR3 region has 17 residues. The junction had 14 bases not matched to a gene; V was cut back by 9 bases and J by 5 bases. The V gene's germline CDR1 is SGHDT and CDR2 YYEEEE. CDR3: CATEARDRGLWTGELFF. Here the CDR3 DNA reads TGTGCCACCGAGGCTCGGGACAGGGGGCTGTGGACCGGGGAGCTGTTTTTT. Filled out from reference TRBV5-6 and TRBJ2-2, the complete variable domain reads DAGVTQSPTHLIKTRGQQVTLRCSPKSGHDTVSWYQQALGQGPQFIFQYYEEEERQRGNFPDRFSGHQFPNYSSELNVNALLLGDSALYLCATEARDRGLWTGELFFGEGSRLTVL.

J is TRBJ1-5 and V is TRBV27, with D perhaps matching TRBD1 (5 bases). V lost 6 bases and J lost 7, with 16 bases in between. There are 14 residues in the CDR3. CDR1 and CDR2 (germline): MNHEY, SMNVEV (reference sequence). CDR3 in DNA: TGTGCCAGCAGAGTGGAGGGGTTGGGACAGCCCCAGCATTTT. Translation: CASRVEGLGQPQHF.

V gene TRBV6-1 combines with J gene TRBJ2-5; 9 bases agree with TRBD2. The germline V gene has CDR1 MNHNS and CDR2 SASEGT. With 1 base clipped from V and 2 bases from J, the junction kept 8 bases outside the gene matches. CDR3 length: 17 residues. CDR3 sequence: CASSEDPRTSAQETQYF. CDR3 nucleotides: TGTGCCAGCAGTGAAGATCCCAGGACTAGCGCGCAAGAGACCCAGTACTTC.